Each of the 24 T cell receptor beta chains below was sequenced from the same sample in a study of blood T cell repertoires in COVID-19. The method was immunoSEQ multiplex PCR; TCRdb's version includes in-frame clones alone and lacks a portion of them. The sample yields some 140,000 clones, about 85% seen once. What was sequenced was peripheral blood. These receptors all stem from a man aged 60 to 69 with COVID-19, enrolled during active disease.

The chain uses TRBV11-3 and TRBJ2-2; D is possibly TRBD1 (5 bases). The CDR3 has 16 amino acids. The V end lost 5 bases, the J end lost 6 bases, and 19 bases lay between the germline ends. Germline loops: CDR1 SGHNT, CDR2 YENEEA. The CDR3 loop is CASSPPTGRVSGELFF. The CDR3 region has the DNA TGTGCCAGCAGCCCCCCAACGGGCAGGGTTTCCGGGGAGCTGTTTTTT.

The chain couples TRBV6-6 to TRBJ2-1, with 10 positions matching TRBD1. Germline values: CDR1 MNHNY, CDR2 SVGAGI (reference sequence). This CDR3 has 16 residues. The junction had 8 bases not matched to a gene; V was cut back by 6 bases and J by 3 bases. The CDR3 sequence: CASRPHGQGVYNEQFF. DNA of the CDR3: TGTGCCAGCAGACCCCACGGACAGGGGGTCTACAATGAGCAGTTCTTC.

The chain has TRBV11-3 and TRBJ2-1; maybe TRBD2 (6 bases). Germline CDR1 reads SGHNT; CDR2 reads YENEEA. The CDR3 is 14 residues long. The V gene lost 0 bases and the J gene lost 5 bases, with 8 bases spanning the gap. This chain's CDR3 is CASSLDPSDNEQFF. The CDR3 coding sequence is TGTGCCAGCAGCTTAGATCCTAGCGACAATGAGCAGTTCTTC. The entire variable domain, with the rest obtained from reference TRBV11-3 and TRBJ2-1, is as follows: EAGVVQSPRYKIIEKKQPVAFWCNPISGHNTLYWYLQNLGQGPELLIRYENEEAVDDSQLPKDRFSAERLKGVDSTLKIQPAELGDSAVYLCASSLDPSDNEQFFGPGTRLTVL.

The rearrangement joins TRBV5-4 to TRBJ2-1; 9 positions agree with TRBD1. Looked up from germline, CDR1 is SGHNT and CDR2 is YYREEE (reference sequence). Trimming took 4 bases from V and 7 from J; bases not matched to a gene: 3. CDR3 size: 13 residues. The CDR3 sequence is CASSEGQGNEQFF. CDR3 bases: TGTGCCAGCAGCGAAGGACAGGGGAATGAGCAGTTCTTC.

This clone was seen a few times. This chain links TRBV4-3 with TRBJ2-7, with D tentatively TRBD2 (6 bases). V was cut by 0 bases and J by 2 bases, with 11 bases left in between. The length of the CDR3 is 15 residues. Germline CDR1 reads LGHNA; CDR2 reads YSLEER. The CDR3 reads CASSQDAGQTYEQYF. CDR3 nucleotide sequence: TGCGCCAGCAGCCAAGATGCGGGGCAGACCTACGAGCAGTACTTC.

The chain combines TRBV7-2 with TRBJ2-2; 8 bases line up with TRBD2. The CDR3 spans 16 residues. The germline CDR1 and CDR2 sequences are SGHTA and FQGNSA. The V and J ends lost 1 base and 1 base, in that order; junction bases with no gene match: 2. CDR3 bases: TGTGCCAGCAGCTTAGTAACTAGCGGGAACACCGGGGAGCTGTTTTTT. Translating gives CASSLVTSGNTGELFF.

This clone was counted a few times. V gene TRBV27 combines with J gene TRBJ1-1, with TRBD1 identical over 7 bases. CDR3 length: 15 residues. The ends lost 2 bases at V and 7 bases at J; junction bases unmatched: 10. In germline, CDR1 is MNHEY, CDR2 SMNVEV (reference sequence). Here the CDR3 reads CASSLPSTGIGEAFF. CDR3 nucleotide sequence: TGTGCCAGCAGTTTACCTTCGACAGGGATAGGTGAAGCTTTCTTT.

V usage is TRBV6-2 or TRBV6-3 and J usage is TRBJ1-2; 9 positions match TRBD1. This CDR3 contains 12 residues. After removal of 4 bases from V and 13 bases from J, the junction contained 7 bases not matched to a gene. Germline CDR1 reads MNHEY; CDR2 reads SVGEGT. The CDR3 DNA sequence: TGTGCCAGCAGTTTGGGACAGGGTTTCTCCACCTTC. It codes for CASSLGQGFSTF.

The chain uses TRBV7-2 and TRBJ2-4; weak D call: TRBD2 (5 bases). The CDR3 runs 14 residues. V lost 5 bases to trimming and J lost 8 bases, with 16 bases between them. CDR1 and CDR2 from the germline V gene are SGHTA and FQGNSA. The CDR3 nucleotides are TGTGCCAGCAGCCCTCACCAGACCGGGGACATTCAGTACTTC. This sequence encodes CASSPHQTGDIQYF.

Written as DNA, the CDR3 is TGCAGCGTGGGCCAGACTGTAACTGAAGCTTTCTTT. It translates to CSVGQTVTEAFF. The chain uses TRBV29-1 and TRBJ1-1; D is undetermined. The CDR3 is 12 residues long. The V gene lost 6 bases and the J gene lost 5 bases, with 13 bases spanning the gap. Germline V gene lookup returns CDR1 SQVTM and CDR2 ANQGSEA.

The chain uses TRBV7-9 and TRBJ1-3; 8 bases line up with TRBD1. The ends lost 2 bases at V and 0 bases at J; junction bases unmatched: 3. The CDR3 extends over 16 amino acids. CDR1 SEHNR and CDR2 FQNEAQ come from the germline V gene (reference sequence). The CDR3 is CASSLMDRASGNTIYF. The DNA of the CDR3 is TGTGCCAGCAGCTTAATGGACAGGGCCTCTGGAAACACCATATATTTT.

The chain couples TRBV9 to TRBJ1-6; 9 bases align to TRBD1. J lost 7 bases, V lost 3 bases, and 5 bases had no gene match. CDR1 and CDR2 from the germline V gene are SGDLS and YYNGEE. The CDR3 loop spans 15 amino acids. The CDR3 loop reads CASSELGTGNSPLHF. The CDR3 DNA reads TGTGCCAGCAGCGAGCTCGGGACAGGGAATTCACCCCTCCACTTT.

The chain is built from TRBV19 and TRBJ2-4; a possible D gene is TRBD2 (6 bases). CDR1 LNHDA and CDR2 SQIVND come from the germline V gene (reference sequence). Trimming took off 8 bases at V and 0 bases at J, with 14 bases between the two ends. The CDR3 contains 15 residues. The CDR3 DNA reads as TGTGCCAGTCGGGGGAATTTTTTAGCCAAAAACATTCAGTACTTC. This encodes CASRGNFLAKNIQYF.

The chain combines TRBV4-2 with TRBJ1-2; a possible D gene is TRBD1 (6 bases). Germline loops: CDR1 LGHNA, CDR2 YNFKEQ. The CDR3 contains 14 residues. V was pared by 3 bases and J by 2 bases, with 10 bases between. DNA of the CDR3: TGTGCCAGCAGCCAGCGGACAGTCAACTATGGCTACACCTTC. It encodes CASSQRTVNYGYTF.

The gene calls are TRBV25-1 and TRBJ2-7; 7 positions match TRBD2. V lost 3 bases and J lost 5; bases outside the gene matches: 13. Germline V CDR1 and CDR2: MGHDK, SYGVNS. This CDR3 is built from 16 residues. CDR3 sequence reads: CASSESSGGKYHEQYF. The CDR3 bases are TGTGCCAGCAGTGAGTCGTCGGGGGGAAAATACCACGAGCAGTACTTC.

This rearrangement joins TRBV7-9 to TRBJ1-3; D gene uncertain. Germline V gene sequence: CDR1 SEHNR, CDR2 FQNEAQ (reference sequence). The germline V and J ends were trimmed by 1 base and 0 bases, with 7 bases remaining between them. The CDR3 totals 15 residues. CDR3 amino acids: CASSLVPSSGNTIYF. The CDR3 nucleotides are TGTGCCAGCAGCTTAGTCCCGAGCTCTGGAAACACCATATATTTT.

The CDR3 region has the DNA TGTGCCAGTAGCCAGACAGGGTCTACTAACGAGCAGTACTTC. It translates to CASSQTGSTNEQYF. J is TRBJ2-7 and V is TRBV19; 7 bases map to TRBD1. V trimming: 6 bases; J trimming: 5 bases; junction bases outside the gene matches: 10. The CDR3 runs to 14 residues. CDR1 is LNHDA and CDR2 is SQIVND in the germline V gene (reference sequence).

The chain couples TRBV7-2 to TRBJ1-4; TRBD1 matches 8 bases. The V gene's germline CDR1 is SGHTA and CDR2 FQGNSA. This CDR3 is 17 amino acids long. V lost 4 bases to trimming and J lost 7 bases; unmatched junction nucleotides: 14. CDR3 residues: CASSSKTGVGPFEKLFF. CDR3 DNA sequence: TGTGCCAGCAGCTCCAAGACAGGGGTCGGCCCCTTTGAAAAACTGTTTTTT.

This chain joins TRBV3-1 (or the pseudogene TRBV3-2) and TRBJ2-2, with 11 bases lining up with TRBD2. V trimming: 1 base; J trimming: 4 bases; junction bases outside the gene matches: 8. This CDR3 comprises 18 residues. Germline lookup yields CDR1 LGHDT and CDR2 YNNKEL (reference sequence). The CDR3: CASSQAGLAVWGTGELFF. CDR3 nucleotide sequence: TGTGCCAGCAGCCAAGCGGGACTAGCGGTGTGGGGCACCGGGGAGCTGTTTTTT.

The chain employs TRBV7-2 and TRBJ1-5; TRBD1 is a possible D gene (5 bases). The CDR3 runs 16 residues. V was shortened by 4 bases and J by 9 bases, with 22 bases between the two germline ends. CDR1 and CDR2 (germline): SGHTA, FQGNSA. CDR3 protein: CASSSGAPGPEGPQHF. The CDR3 DNA reads as TGTGCCAGCAGCTCGGGCGCTCCGGGGCCGGAGGGGCCCCAGCATTTT.

A remark on this clone: The CDR3 ends on some other residue instead of the conserved phenylalanine or tryptophan, so this is likely a read error. The chain has TRBV7-8 and TRBJ2-6; D is ambiguous. Deletions cut 5 bases from V and 1 base from J, with 9 bases between. Germline CDR1 is SGHVS and CDR2 is FQNEAQ. CDR3 size: 15 residues. CDR3 sequence (DNA): TGTGCCAGCAGCGGCCTACGGTCTGGGGCCAACGTCCTGACTCTC. Protein: CASSGLRSGANVLTL.

This clone has a handful of counts. The same CDR3 also results from other DNA sequences found in this sample. The chain uses TRBV7-3 and TRBJ2-7; TRBD1 matches at 9 bases. The V segment lost 5 bases and the J segment 3 bases; nucleotides outside the gene matches: 2. Germline V lookup: CDR1 SGHTA, CDR2 FQGTGA. The CDR3 is 13 amino acids. CDR3 in amino acids: CASSADRGYEQYF. CDR3 DNA sequence: TGTGCCAGCAGCGCGGACAGGGGCTACGAGCAGTACTTC. The whole variable domain, filled in from reference TRBV7-3 and TRBJ2-7, reads GAGVSQTPSNKVTEKGKYVELRCDPISGHTALYWYRQSLGQGPEFLIYFQGTGAADDSGLPNDRFFAVRPEGSVSTLKIQRTERGDSAVYLCASSADRGYEQYFGPGTRLTVT.

The V and J genes are TRBV21-1 and TRBJ2-5; TRBD2 is the table's D call, not checked against the DNA. TRBV21-1 represents a pseudogene. This CDR3 is built from 13 residues. The CDR3 is CASSKFGRDRGDF. In nucleotides, the CDR3 is TGTGCCAGCAGCAAATTTGGGAGGGACCGGGGGGACTTC.

This sequence joins TRBV2 and TRBJ1-2; 9 bases line up with TRBD1. The germline V gene encodes CDR1 SNHLY and CDR2 FYNNEI. CDR3 length: 15 residues. V was pared by 4 bases and J by 4 bases, with 7 bases of the junction left unmatched. CDR3: CASSVGTGLFYGYTF. CDR3 DNA sequence: TGTGCCAGCAGTGTTGGGACAGGGCTGTTCTATGGCTACACCTTC.